This entry describes one T cell receptor beta chain. Its antigen is undetermined. Time point reported: newly diagnosed, previously untreated cHL patient sample. Investigators isolated CD4+ T cells from thawed PBMCs through magnetic negative selection. Serving as comparison were PBMCs from newly diagnosed, untreated classical Hodgkin lymphoma, which were sequenced alongside the relapsed/refractory trial patients. Germline CDR1 is MGHRA and CDR2 is YSYEKL. The CDR3 sequence is 20 residues long. V lost 0 bases, J lost 0 bases, and 12 bases stayed unmatched. Libraries were prepared by immunoSEQ multiplex PCR; TCRdb keeps only in-frame clonotypes and omits some of them. This sample yields about 30,000 clones, of which about 88% are seen a single time; around 1.2% belongs to the top ten. The sample originates from a study of PD-1 blockade in classical Hodgkin lymphoma. Study outcomes and limitations: Still unresolved is the cause of the repertoire differences, which may be disease activity or prior therapy. Newly diagnosed patients had baseline TCR diversity that was reportedly lower than that of healthy donors.

The receptor was isolated from a human donor with classical Hodgkin lymphoma. The rearrangement joins TRBV4-1 to TRBJ1-5; TRBD1 agrees at 9 bases. Sequencing used CD4+ T cells from blood. The CDR3 spells CASSQEDPDRGDYSNQPQHF. Written as DNA, the CDR3 is TGCGCCAGCAGCCAAGAGGACCCGGACAGGGGTGACTATAGCAATCAGCCCCAGCATTTT.